Listed here are 20 T cell receptor beta chains from one sample, sequenced in a study of cytomegalovirus exposure and HLA in healthy donors. The PCR made use of 60 Vbeta and 13 Jbeta primers. Profiling relied on immunoSEQ multiplex PCR, and the TCRdb table lists in-frame clones only, not all of them. Found here are around 92,000 clones, 81% of them singletons; the top ten hold about 1.2%. Specimen: PBMCs. The receptor source for this set is a girl aged 2 to 9 in good health and CMV-seropositive.

This clone was seen a few times. The gene calls are TRBV5-1 and TRBJ1-1; 10 bases align to TRBD1. V trimming: 3 bases; J trimming: 5 bases; junction bases outside the gene matches: 19. Germline CDR1 and CDR2: SGHRS and YFSETQ. CDR3 length: 19 residues. The CDR3 here is CASSYANPGTGERKTEAFF. DNA of the CDR3: TGCGCCAGCAGCTACGCCAATCCCGGGACAGGGGAAAGGAAGACTGAAGCTTTCTTT.

V gene TRBV4-2 combines with J gene TRBJ2-5; the match to TRBD2 covers 8 bases. The CDR3 covers 17 residues. CDR1 LGHNA and CDR2 YNFKEQ come from the germline V gene. The V and J ends lost 1 base and 3 bases, in that order; junction bases with no gene match: 10. CDR3 sequence (DNA): TGTGCCAGCAGCCAAGGATACCTAGCGGGTCTAGAAGAGACCCAGTACTTC. Translated, it gives CASSQGYLAGLEETQYF.

The rearrangement links TRBV7-2 to TRBJ1-2, with D unclear. V dropped 2 bases and J dropped 8 bases, with 21 bases sitting between them. Germline V CDR1 and CDR2: SGHTA, FQGNSA. This CDR3 contains 16 residues. The CDR3 DNA reads TGTGCCAGCAGCTTAAGCGCCGGAACGGAGTTTATCGGCTACACCTTC. Amino acid sequence: CASSLSAGTEFIGYTF.

This clone was counted a few times. The chain recombines TRBV27 with TRBJ2-7; TRBD2 might be the D (5 bases). V was shortened by 5 bases and J by 3 bases, with 14 bases between the two germline ends. The CDR3 is made up of 14 amino acids. CDR1 is MNHEY, CDR2 SMNVEV, per germline (reference sequence). In DNA, the CDR3 is TGTGCCAGCAGTGAGTCAGTAGACTACTACGAGCAGTACTTC. As protein: CASSESVDYYEQYF.

V gene TRBV30 combines with J gene TRBJ2-3, with 7 bases lining up with TRBD2. In germline, CDR1 is GTSNPN, CDR2 SVGIG (reference sequence). There are 14 residues in the CDR3. V was clipped by 2 bases and J by 1 base; unmatched bases: 3. The CDR3 protein is CAWSREVGTDTQYF. The CDR3 DNA follows: TGTGCCTGGAGTCGGGAGGTGGGCACAGATACGCAGTATTTT.

This rearrangement joins TRBV4-1 to TRBJ1-1; a possible D gene is TRBD1 (5 bases). Trimming stripped 8 bases from V and 6 bases from J, with 19 bases between. The CDR3 runs to 14 residues. The germline V gene has CDR1 MGHRA and CDR2 YSYEKL. CDR3 nucleotides: TGCGCCAGCCGCAGCGTGACAGCCGGGCCTGAAGCTTTCTTT. Its translation: CASRSVTAGPEAFF.

This clone was detected once. The chain is built from TRBV7-2 and TRBJ2-5; D perhaps matches TRBD2 (6 bases). The CDR3 contains 16 residues. Between the trimmed V and J ends, which lost 1 base and 2 bases, there was a span of 14 bases. Germline CDR1 reads SGHTA; CDR2 reads FQGNSA. CDR3 in DNA: TGTGCCAGCAGCTTAGTGGCTATTAGCGGACAAGAGACCCAGTACTTC. Translation: CASSLVAISGQETQYF.

This chain links TRBV11-3 with TRBJ2-1, with a possible D match to TRBD1 (5 bases). Trimming took off 5 bases at V and 6 bases at J, with 14 bases between the two ends. The CDR3 loop spans 14 amino acids. Germline CDR1 and CDR2: SGHNT and YENEEA. As DNA, the CDR3 is TGTGCCAGCAGCCATACAGGCCAGGGCAATGAGCAGTTCTTC. Its translation is CASSHTGQGNEQFF. Full variable domain (outside the CDR3, taken from reference TRBV11-3 and TRBJ2-1): EAGVVQSPRYKIIEKKQPVAFWCNPISGHNTLYWYLQNLGQGPELLIRYENEEAVDDSQLPKDRFSAERLKGVDSTLKIQPAELGDSAVYLCASSHTGQGNEQFFGPGTRLTVL.

The chain links TRBV27 to TRBJ2-7; a possible D gene is TRBD1 (6 bases). V shed 3 bases and J shed 6 bases, with 15 bases lying between them. CDR3 length: 14 amino acids. The germline V gene has CDR1 MNHEY and CDR2 SMNVEV (reference sequence). This CDR3 is CASSFTGLIGEQYF. The DNA of the CDR3 is TGTGCCAGCAGTTTCACAGGGTTGATCGGCGAGCAGTACTTC.

This clone was recorded a few times. The chain is built from TRBV19 and TRBJ1-1, with TRBD1 matching over 11 bases. With V trimmed by 3 bases and J by 0 bases, 6 bases remained unmatched. Germline V CDR1 and CDR2: LNHDA, SQIVND (reference sequence). This CDR3 comprises 17 residues. The CDR3 DNA is TGTGCCAGTAGTATCACCCGGACAGGGGGCATGAACACTGAAGCTTTCTTT. Its protein product is CASSITRTGGMNTEAFF. The full variable domain, its missing parts supplied by reference TRBV19 and TRBJ1-1, is DGGITQSPKYLFRKEGQNVTLSCEQNLNHDAMYWYRQDPGQGLRLIYYSQIVNDFQKGDIAEGYSVSREKKESFPLTVTSAQKNPTAFYLCASSITRTGGMNTEAFFGQGTRLTVV.

The chain couples TRBV6-1 to TRBJ2-7; 9 nucleotides agree with TRBD1. The V gene end was trimmed by 6 bases and the J gene end by 4 bases; junction bases not matched to a gene: 10. The CDR3 length is 15 residues. The germline V gene encodes CDR1 MNHNS and CDR2 SASEGT. This chain's CDR3 is CASRRGTGFPYEQYF. The DNA for the CDR3 is TGTGCCAGCAGACGAGGGACAGGGTTCCCGTACGAGCAGTACTTC.

This clone has just a few counts. The chain couples TRBV29-1 to TRBJ2-1, with D possibly TRBD1 on 6 matching bases. The CDR3 runs to 12 residues. Trimming stripped 4 bases from V and 3 bases from J, with 7 bases between. Per the germline V gene, CDR1 is SQVTM and CDR2 is ANQGSEA. CDR3 coding DNA: TGCAGCGTTGTAGGGGGCTACAATGAGCAGTTCTTC. This codes for CSVVGGYNEQFF.

This clone has a handful of counts. V and J are TRBV6-5 and TRBJ2-7; 8 bases match TRBD1. The V gene's germline CDR1 is MNHEY and CDR2 SVGAGI. This CDR3 contains 14 residues. The junction had 4 bases not matched to a gene; V was cut back by 1 base and J by 5 bases. The CDR3 loop is CASSYFADRDEQYF. The CDR3 DNA sequence: TGTGCCAGCAGTTACTTTGCGGACAGGGACGAGCAGTACTTC.

The V and J genes are TRBV13 and TRBJ2-1; 7 bases align to TRBD2. CDR1 is PRHDT, CDR2 FYEKMQ, per germline (reference sequence). V lost 6 bases to trimming and J lost 9 bases; unmatched junction nucleotides: 8. There are 13 residues in the CDR3. The CDR3 sequence is CASRRRLAGEQFF. In DNA form, the CDR3 reads TGTGCCAGCAGACGAAGACTAGCTGGTGAGCAGTTCTTC.

The chain links TRBV5-4 to TRBJ1-2, with a possible D match to TRBD1 (6 bases). Per the germline V gene, CDR1 is SGHNT and CDR2 is YYREEE (reference sequence). V was pared by 4 bases and J by 3 bases, with 16 bases between. CDR3 length: 15 amino acids. As DNA, the CDR3 is TGTGCCAGCAGCCAACAGGGCAGGGAAGACTATGGCTACACCTTC. This codes for CASSQQGREDYGYTF.

The table lists this clone with a count of one. This chain uses TRBV19 with TRBJ1-2; 7 bases match TRBD1. Germline-derived CDR1 and CDR2 are LNHDA and SQIVND (reference sequence). This CDR3 is built from 15 residues. With 1 base clipped from V and 7 bases from J, the junction kept 9 bases outside the gene matches. The CDR3 is CASSIVGTELGGYTF. CDR3 DNA: TGTGCCAGTAGTATAGTTGGGACAGAACTTGGTGGCTACACCTTC.

Only one count was recorded for this clone. V gene TRBV28 combines with J gene TRBJ1-2, with D tentatively TRBD1 (6 bases). The CDR3 totals 15 residues. V was clipped by 3 bases and J by 2 bases, with 13 bases between them. Germline CDR1 MDHEN, CDR2 SYDVKM. CDR3 sequence: CASSLIRDTNYGYTF. The CDR3 DNA follows: TGTGCCAGCAGTTTGATCCGGGACACCAACTATGGCTACACCTTC.

CDR3 bases: TGTGCCAGCAGCCCGAGGAGGGAGGCGGTCAATGAGCAGTTCTTC. It encodes CASSPRREAVNEQFF. J is TRBJ2-1 and V is TRBV7-9, with D perhaps TRBD2 (6 bases). CDR3 size: 15 residues. Germline assignment: CDR1 SEHNR and CDR2 FQNEAQ (reference sequence). Trimming removed 5 bases from V and 6 bases from J, with 17 bases in between.

J is TRBJ1-1 and V is TRBV28; D uncertain. CDR1 is MDHEN, CDR2 SYDVKM, per germline. V was cut by 8 bases and J by 11 bases, with 12 bases left in between. The CDR3 consists of 10 residues. In DNA, the CDR3 is TGTGCCAGCGGAGGGCGGCGGGCTTTCTTT. This gives the protein CASGGRRAFF.

V and J are TRBV5-5 and TRBJ1-4; the match to TRBD1 covers 8 bases. The CDR3 length is 15 residues. Germline CDR1 and CDR2: SGHKS and YYEKEE (reference sequence). The J segment lost 4 bases and the V segment lost 2 bases, leaving 4 bases of the junction unmatched. The CDR3 spells CASSLTGGINEKLFF. In nucleotides, the CDR3 is TGTGCCAGCAGCTTAACAGGGGGTATTAATGAAAAACTGTTTTTT.